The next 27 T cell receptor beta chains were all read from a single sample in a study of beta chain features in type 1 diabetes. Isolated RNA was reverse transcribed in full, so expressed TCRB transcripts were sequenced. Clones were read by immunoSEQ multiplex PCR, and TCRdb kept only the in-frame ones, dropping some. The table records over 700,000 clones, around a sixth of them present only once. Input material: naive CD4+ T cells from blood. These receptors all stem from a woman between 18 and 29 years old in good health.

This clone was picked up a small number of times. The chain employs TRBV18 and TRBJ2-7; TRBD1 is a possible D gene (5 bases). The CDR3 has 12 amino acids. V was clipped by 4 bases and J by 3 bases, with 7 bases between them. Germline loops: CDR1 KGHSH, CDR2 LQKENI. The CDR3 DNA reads TGTGCCAGCTCACAGGGGATCTACGAGCAGTACTTC. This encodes CASSQGIYEQYF. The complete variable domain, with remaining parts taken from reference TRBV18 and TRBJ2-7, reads NAGVMQNPRHLVRRRGQEARLRCSPMKGHSHVYWYRQLPEEGLKFMVYLQKENIIDESGMPKERFSAEFPKEGPSILRIQQVVRGDSAAYFCASSQGIYEQYFGPGTRLTVT.

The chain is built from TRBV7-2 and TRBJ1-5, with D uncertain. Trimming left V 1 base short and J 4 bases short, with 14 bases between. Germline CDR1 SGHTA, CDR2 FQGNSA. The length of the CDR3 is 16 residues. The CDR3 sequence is CASSLGGFGLNQPQHF. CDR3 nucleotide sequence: TGTGCCAGCAGCTTAGGAGGCTTTGGGTTGAATCAGCCCCAGCATTTT.

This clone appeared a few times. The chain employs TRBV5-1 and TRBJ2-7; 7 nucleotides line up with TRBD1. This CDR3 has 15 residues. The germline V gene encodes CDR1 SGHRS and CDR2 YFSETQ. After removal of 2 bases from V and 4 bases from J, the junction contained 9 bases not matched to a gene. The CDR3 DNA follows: TGCGCCAGCAGCTTCATGACAGGGTCTGCGTACGAGCAGTACTTC. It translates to CASSFMTGSAYEQYF.

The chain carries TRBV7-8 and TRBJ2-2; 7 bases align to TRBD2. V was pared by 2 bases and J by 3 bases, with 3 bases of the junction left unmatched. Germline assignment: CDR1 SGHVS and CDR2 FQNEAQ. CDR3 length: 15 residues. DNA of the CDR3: TGTGCCAGCAGCTTACGGGGGAGGGACACCGGGGAGCTGTTTTTT. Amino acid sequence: CASSLRGRDTGELFF. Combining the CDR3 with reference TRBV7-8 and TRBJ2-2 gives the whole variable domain GAGVSQSPRYKVAKRGQDVALRCDPISGHVSLFWYQQALGQGPEFLTYFQNEAQLDKSGLPSDRFFAERPEGSVSTLKIQRTQQEDSAVYLCASSLRGRDTGELFFGEGSRLTVL.

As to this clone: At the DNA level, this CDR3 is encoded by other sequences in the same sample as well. The CDR3 loop reads CASSLRQETQYF. The DNA for the CDR3 is TGTGCCAGCAGTTTACGGCAAGAGACCCAGTACTTC. The gene calls are TRBV28 and TRBJ2-5; D not certain. V lost 2 bases to trimming and J lost 2 bases, with 3 bases between them. The CDR3 totals 12 residues. The germline V gene has CDR1 MDHEN and CDR2 SYDVKM.

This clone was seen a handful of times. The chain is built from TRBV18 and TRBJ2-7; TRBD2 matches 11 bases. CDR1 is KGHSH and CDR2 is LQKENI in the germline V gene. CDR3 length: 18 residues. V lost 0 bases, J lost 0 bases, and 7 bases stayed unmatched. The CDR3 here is CASSPPASGRTSSYEQYF. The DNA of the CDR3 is TGTGCCAGCTCACCACCGGCTAGCGGGAGGACCAGCTCCTACGAGCAGTACTTC.

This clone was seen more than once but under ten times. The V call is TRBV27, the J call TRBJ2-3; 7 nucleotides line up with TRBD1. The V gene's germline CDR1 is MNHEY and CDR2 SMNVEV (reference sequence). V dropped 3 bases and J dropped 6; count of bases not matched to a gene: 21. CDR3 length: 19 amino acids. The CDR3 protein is CASSFLGQPRDRPGDTQYF. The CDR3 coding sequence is TGTGCCAGCAGTTTTCTGGGCCAACCGAGGGACAGACCGGGGGATACGCAGTATTTT.

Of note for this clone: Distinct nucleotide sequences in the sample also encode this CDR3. The CDR3 loop is CSARAVYEQYF. The DNA of the CDR3 is TGCAGTGCTAGAGCTGTATACGAGCAGTACTTC. V is TRBV20-1 and J is TRBJ2-7; D call uncertain. V was trimmed by 1 base and J by 4 bases, leaving 5 bases between them. This CDR3 comprises 11 residues. From germline, CDR1 is DFQATT and CDR2 SNEGSKA (reference sequence).

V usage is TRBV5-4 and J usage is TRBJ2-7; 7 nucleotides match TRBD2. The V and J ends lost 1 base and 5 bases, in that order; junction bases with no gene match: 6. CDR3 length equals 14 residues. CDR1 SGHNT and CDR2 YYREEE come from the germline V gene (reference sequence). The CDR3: CASSLRTSLHEQYF. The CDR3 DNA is TGTGCCAGCAGCTTGAGGACTAGTCTCCACGAGCAGTACTTC. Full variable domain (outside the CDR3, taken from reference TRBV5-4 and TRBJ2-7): ETGVTQSPTHLIKTRGQQVTLRCSSQSGHNTVSWYQQALGQGPQFIFQYYREEENGRGNFPPRFSGLQFPNYSSELNVNALELDDSALYLCASSLRTSLHEQYFGPGTRLTVT.

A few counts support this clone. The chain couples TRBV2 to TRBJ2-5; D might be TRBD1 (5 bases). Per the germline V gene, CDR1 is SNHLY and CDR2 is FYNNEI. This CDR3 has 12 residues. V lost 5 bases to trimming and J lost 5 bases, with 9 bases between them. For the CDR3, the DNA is TGTGCCAGCAGTAAAGGGGTCGAGACCCAGTACTTC. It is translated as CASSKGVETQYF.

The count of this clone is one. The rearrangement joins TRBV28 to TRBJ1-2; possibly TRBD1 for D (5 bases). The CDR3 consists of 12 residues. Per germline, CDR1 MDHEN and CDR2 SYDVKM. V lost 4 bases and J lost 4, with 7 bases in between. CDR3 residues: CASSSTVYGYTF. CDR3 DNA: TGTGCCAGCAGTTCGACAGTCTATGGCTACACCTTC.

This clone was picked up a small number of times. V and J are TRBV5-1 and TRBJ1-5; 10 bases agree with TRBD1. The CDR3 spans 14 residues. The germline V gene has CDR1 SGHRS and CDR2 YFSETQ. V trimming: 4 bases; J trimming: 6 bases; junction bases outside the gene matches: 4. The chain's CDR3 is CASSPGTGAQPQHF. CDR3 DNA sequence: TGCGCCAGCAGCCCCGGGACAGGGGCTCAGCCCCAGCATTTT. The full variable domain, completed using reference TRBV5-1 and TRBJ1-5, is KAGVTQTPRYLIKTRGQQVTLSCSPISGHRSVSWYQQTPGQGLQFLFEYFSETQRNKGNFPGRFSGRQFSNSRSEMNVSTLELGDSALYLCASSPGTGAQPQHFGDGTRLSIL.

The CDR3 sequence: CASTQNTGELFF. The CDR3 coding sequence is TGTGCCAGCACTCAGAACACCGGGGAGCTGTTTTTT. The chain has TRBV6-6 and TRBJ2-2; D call uncertain. This CDR3 is built from 12 residues. Germline V gene lookup returns CDR1 MNHNY and CDR2 SVGAGI (reference sequence). The ends were cut back, 7 bases at V and 1 base at J, with 4 bases in the middle.

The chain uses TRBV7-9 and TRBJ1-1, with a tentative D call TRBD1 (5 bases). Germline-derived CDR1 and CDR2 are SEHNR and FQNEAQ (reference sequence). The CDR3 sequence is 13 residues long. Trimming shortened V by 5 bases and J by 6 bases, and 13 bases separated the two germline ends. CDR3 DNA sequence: TGTGCCAGCAGCCTCGGGACTGGCCCTGAAGCTTTCTTT. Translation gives CASSLGTGPEAFF.

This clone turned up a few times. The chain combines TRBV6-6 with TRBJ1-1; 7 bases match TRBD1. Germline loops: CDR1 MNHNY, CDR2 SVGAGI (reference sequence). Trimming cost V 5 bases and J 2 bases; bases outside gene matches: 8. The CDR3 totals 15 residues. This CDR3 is CASSQETGSNTEAFF. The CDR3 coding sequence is TGTGCCAGCAGTCAAGAGACAGGGTCAAACACTGAAGCTTTCTTT.

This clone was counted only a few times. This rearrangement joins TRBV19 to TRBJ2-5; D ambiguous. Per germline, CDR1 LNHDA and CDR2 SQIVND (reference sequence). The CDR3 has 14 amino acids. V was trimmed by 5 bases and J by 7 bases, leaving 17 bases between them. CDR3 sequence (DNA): TGTGCCAGTAGTGCTCAATGGCCCCTGGGGACCCAGTACTTC. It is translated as CASSAQWPLGTQYF.

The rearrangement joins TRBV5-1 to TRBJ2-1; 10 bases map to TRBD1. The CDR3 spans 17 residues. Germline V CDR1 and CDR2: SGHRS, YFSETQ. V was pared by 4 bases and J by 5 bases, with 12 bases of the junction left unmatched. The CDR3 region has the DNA TGCGCCAGCAGCCCTGGGACAGGGGCGTTCCCACACAATGAGCAGTTCTTC. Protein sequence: CASSPGTGAFPHNEQFF.

The CDR3 sequence is CASSTGQVVYEQYF. Written as DNA, the CDR3 is TGTGCCAGCAGCACGGGACAGGTGGTGTACGAGCAGTACTTC. This chain links TRBV5-8 with TRBJ2-7; 8 positions agree with TRBD1. The V gene's germline CDR1 is SGHTS and CDR2 YDEGEE. V lost 4 bases to trimming and J lost 4 bases; unmatched junction nucleotides: 7. This CDR3 contains 14 residues.

CDR3 sequence: CASSQGYRGRAVTEAFF. The DNA of the CDR3 is TGCGCCAGCAGCCAGGGCTACAGGGGGCGAGCAGTCACTGAAGCTTTCTTT. The chain is built from TRBV4-3 and TRBJ1-1, with 9 bases lining up with TRBD1. Trimming removed 3 bases from V and 4 bases from J; junction bases left unmatched: 12. There are 17 residues in the CDR3. Germline V gene data show CDR1 as LGHNA and CDR2 as YSLEER.

The CDR3 loop reads CASSYVGERETQYF. CDR3 nucleotides: TGTGCCAGCAGTTACGTGGGGGAGCGGGAGACCCAGTACTTC. V and J are TRBV6-5 and TRBJ2-5, with D possibly being TRBD1 or TRBD2 (5 bases each). V lost 2 bases to trimming and J lost 5 bases, with 12 bases between them. This CDR3 has 14 residues. Per germline, CDR1 MNHEY and CDR2 SVGAGI.

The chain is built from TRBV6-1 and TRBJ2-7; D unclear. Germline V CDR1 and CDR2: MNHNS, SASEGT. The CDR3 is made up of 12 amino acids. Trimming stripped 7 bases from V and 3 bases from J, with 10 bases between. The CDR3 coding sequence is TGTGCCAGCAAGAGAGGCAGCTACGAGCAGTACTTC. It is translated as CASKRGSYEQYF.

The CDR3 coding sequence is TGTGCCAGCAGTCAGGACAGGGGATCCACAGATACGCAGTATTTT. The encoded protein is CASSQDRGSTDTQYF. V and J are TRBV7-3 and TRBJ2-3; 9 bases line up with TRBD1. The CDR3 runs 15 residues. Trimming removed 6 bases from V and 2 bases from J; junction bases left unmatched: 6. Per germline, CDR1 SGHTA and CDR2 FQGTGA. The full variable domain, its missing parts supplied by reference TRBV7-3 and TRBJ2-3, is GAGVSQTPSNKVTEKGKYVELRCDPISGHTALYWYRQSLGQGPEFLIYFQGTGAADDSGLPNDRFFAVRPEGSVSTLKIQRTERGDSAVYLCASSQDRGSTDTQYFGPGTRLTVL.

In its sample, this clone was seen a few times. DNA of the CDR3: TGCGCCAGCAGCCAAGTGTTGTCTGGGGCCAACGTCCTGACTTTC. Amino acid sequence: CASSQVLSGANVLTF. V gene TRBV4-3 combines with J gene TRBJ2-6; the D is unclear. V dropped 1 base and J dropped 1 base, with 5 bases sitting between them. Germline V gives CDR1 LGHNA, CDR2 YSLEER. The CDR3 extends over 15 amino acids.

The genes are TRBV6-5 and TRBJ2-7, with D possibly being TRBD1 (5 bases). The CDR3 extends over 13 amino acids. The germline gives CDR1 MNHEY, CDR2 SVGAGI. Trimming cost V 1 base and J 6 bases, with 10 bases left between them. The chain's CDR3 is CASSYWGSGEQYF. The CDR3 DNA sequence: TGTGCCAGCAGTTACTGGGGCTCGGGCGAGCAGTACTTC.

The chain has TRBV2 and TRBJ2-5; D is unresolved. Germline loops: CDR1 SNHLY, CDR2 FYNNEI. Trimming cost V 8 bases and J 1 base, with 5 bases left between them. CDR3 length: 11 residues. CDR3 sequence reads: CASAFQETQYF. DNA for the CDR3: TGTGCCAGCGCCTTCCAAGAGACCCAGTACTTC.

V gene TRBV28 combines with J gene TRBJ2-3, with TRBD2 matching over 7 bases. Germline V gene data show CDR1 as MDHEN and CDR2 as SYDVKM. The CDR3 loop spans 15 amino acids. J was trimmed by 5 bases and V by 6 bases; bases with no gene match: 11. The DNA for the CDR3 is TGTGCCAGCAGCCTCCTTGCGGGAGCTAAAGATACGCAGTATTTT. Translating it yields CASSLLAGAKDTQYF.

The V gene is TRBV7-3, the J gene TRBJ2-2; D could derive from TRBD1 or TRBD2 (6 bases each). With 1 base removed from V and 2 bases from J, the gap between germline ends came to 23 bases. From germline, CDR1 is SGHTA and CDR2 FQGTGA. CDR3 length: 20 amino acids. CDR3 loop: CASSLMAAGGTLKNTGELFF. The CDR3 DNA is TGTGCCAGCAGCTTAATGGCCGCTGGGGGGACACTAAAAAACACCGGGGAGCTGTTTTTT.